What follows is one T cell receptor beta chain and its context. The record originates from a study of cytomegalovirus exposure and HLA in healthy donors. Primers: 60 Vbeta forward and 13 Jbeta reverse. Libraries were prepared by immunoSEQ multiplex PCR; TCRdb keeps only in-frame clonotypes and omits some of them. The data contain tens of thousands of clones, around 75% of them singletons. This CDR3 has 13 residues. J gave up 10 bases and V 3 bases, and 8 bases lay outside the gene matches. Germline values: CDR1 KGHSH, CDR2 LQKENI. The chain has TRBV18 and TRBJ1-1, with 7 bases identical to TRBD1. This receptor was identified in a man between 50 and 59 years old in good health and CMV-seropositive. The sample consisted of PBMCs. The CDR3 nucleotides are TGTGCCAGCTCACCTCGAGAGGGGGCGGGAGCTTTCTTT. This sequence encodes CASSPREGAGAFF.